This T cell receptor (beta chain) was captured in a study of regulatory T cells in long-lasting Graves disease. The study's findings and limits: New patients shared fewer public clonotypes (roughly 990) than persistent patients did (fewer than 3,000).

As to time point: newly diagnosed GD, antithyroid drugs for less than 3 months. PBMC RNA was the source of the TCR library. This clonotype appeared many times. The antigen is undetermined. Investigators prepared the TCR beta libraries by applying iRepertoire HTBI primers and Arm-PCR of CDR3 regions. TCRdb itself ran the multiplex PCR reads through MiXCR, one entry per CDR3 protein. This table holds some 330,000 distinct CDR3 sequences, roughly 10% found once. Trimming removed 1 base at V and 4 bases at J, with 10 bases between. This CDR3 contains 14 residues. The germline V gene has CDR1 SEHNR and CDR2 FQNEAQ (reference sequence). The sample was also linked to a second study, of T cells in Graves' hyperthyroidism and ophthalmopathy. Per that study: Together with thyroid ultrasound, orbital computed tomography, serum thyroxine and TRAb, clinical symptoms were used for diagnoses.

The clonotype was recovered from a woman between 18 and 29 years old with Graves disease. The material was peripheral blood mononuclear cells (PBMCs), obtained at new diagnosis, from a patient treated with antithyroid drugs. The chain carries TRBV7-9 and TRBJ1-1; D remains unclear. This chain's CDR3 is CASSLGDTGTEAFF. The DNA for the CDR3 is TGTGCCAGCAGCTTAGGCGATACGGGCACTGAAGCTTTCTTT. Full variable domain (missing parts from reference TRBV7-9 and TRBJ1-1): DTGVSQNPRHKITKRGQNVTFRCDPISEHNRLYWYRQTLGQGPEFLTYFQNEAQLEKSRLLSDRFSAERPKGSFSTLEIQRTEQGDSAMYLCASSLGDTGTEAFFGQGTRLTVV.